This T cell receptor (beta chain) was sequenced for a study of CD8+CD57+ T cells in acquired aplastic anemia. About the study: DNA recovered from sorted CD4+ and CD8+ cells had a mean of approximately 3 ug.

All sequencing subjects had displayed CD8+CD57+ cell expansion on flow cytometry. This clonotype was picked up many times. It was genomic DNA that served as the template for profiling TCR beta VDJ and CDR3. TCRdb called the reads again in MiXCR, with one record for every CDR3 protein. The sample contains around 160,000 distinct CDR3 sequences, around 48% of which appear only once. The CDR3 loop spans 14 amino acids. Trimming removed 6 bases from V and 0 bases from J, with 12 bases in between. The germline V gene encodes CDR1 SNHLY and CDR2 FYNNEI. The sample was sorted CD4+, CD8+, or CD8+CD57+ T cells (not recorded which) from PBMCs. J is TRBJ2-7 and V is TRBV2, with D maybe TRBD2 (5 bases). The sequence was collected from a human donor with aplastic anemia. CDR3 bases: TGTGCCAGCAGATATGTGACTAACTCCTACGAGCAGTACTTC. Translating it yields CASRYVTNSYEQYF.